This T cell receptor (beta chain) was captured by sequencing in a study of T-cell memory formation after mild COVID-19. On the study more broadly: In these data, TCR clusters were largely donor specific.

Per the germline V gene, CDR1 is SGHRS and CDR2 is YFSETQ. The CDR3 covers 15 residues. Trimming took 4 bases from V and 0 from J, leaving 11 bases between them. TCRdb passed the 5' RACE reads through MiXCR, listing each CDR3 protein once. There are a few hundred thousand distinct CDR3 sequences in the sample; around 15% occur only once, and 23% lies in the top ten. This clonotype was picked up a small number of times. The chain employs TRBV5-1 and TRBJ2-1; D might be TRBD1 or TRBD2, each matching 5 bases. The source of this sequence is a man aged 18 to 29 who had mild COVID-19 (a few samples of this study predate the infection). Cell type and time point are not known. Sample: PBMCs or a T cell subset sorted from them (not recorded which). CDR3: CASSGGRGSYNEQFF. CDR3 DNA sequence: TGCGCCAGCAGCGGGGGACGGGGCTCCTACAATGAGCAGTTCTTC.